The table lists the clone carrying this T cell receptor (beta chain) with a few counts. The antigen remains undetermined. The PCR was carried out with 60 Vbeta primers and 13 Jbeta primers. Method: immunoSEQ multiplex PCR; TCRdb's copy keeps in-frame clones and lacks some. The data show more than 95,000 clones, with 76% seen just once and over 9% held by the top ten. This sample stems from a study of cytomegalovirus exposure and HLA in healthy donors. Findings and caveats of the study: It was only CMV serostatus that was available as immune exposure information. Analyses of presence/absence relied on an assumption of roughly uniform sequencing depth across donors. Among CMV-associated TCR beta chains, most appeared HLA-restricted in a later analysis.

The CDR3 covers 14 residues. The germline V gene encodes CDR1 GTSNPN and CDR2 SVGIG (reference sequence). V lost 3 bases, J lost 2 bases, and 5 bases stayed unmatched. The receptor comes from a woman between 18 and 30 years old in good health and CMV-seropositive. Input material: PBMCs. This chain uses TRBV30 with TRBJ2-7; 9 bases agree with TRBD2. The CDR3 loop is CAWRPSGVTYEQYF. The CDR3 nucleotides read TGTGCCTGGAGGCCTAGCGGGGTGACCTACGAGCAGTACTTC.